This TCR beta chain was sequenced for a study of T cells in Graves' hyperthyroidism and ophthalmopathy. Findings of the study overall: Before onset, by a median of approximately 6.2 months, the model predicted ophthalmopathy.

In this sample, this clonotype turned up many times. Its antigen is still unknown. Germline loops: CDR1 SGHVS, CDR2 FQNEAQ. This CDR3 is built from 14 residues. V dropped 5 bases and J dropped 2 bases, with 12 bases sitting between them. Graves' hyperthyroidism is called stable when ophthalmopathy does not progress within 18 months. RNA transcripts were the template for amplifying TCR beta CDR3 regions. The HTBI primer set served for first-round RT-PCR of the TCR CDR3. TCRdb itself ran the multiplex PCR reads through MiXCR, one entry per CDR3 protein. The table has around 700,000 distinct CDR3 sequences, around a third seen once.

Specimen: blood. The origin of this receptor is a middle-aged woman with Graves' hyperthyroidism. The V call is TRBV7-8, the J call TRBJ1-2; D unresolved. The CDR3 DNA reads as TGTGCCAGCAGCACTATAGGTGCCAACTATGGCTACACCTTC. Translating gives CASSTIGANYGYTF.